The present entry profiles one T cell receptor (beta chain) with its context. The data were obtained in a study of blood T cell repertoires in COVID-19. The protocol was immunoSEQ multiplex PCR, while the TCRdb copy is restricted to in-frame clones and leaves out a portion. This table has about 130,000 clones, about 80% appearing once. CDR3 length: 11 amino acids. Source material: peripheral blood. This clonotype was sampled from a woman aged 45-59 years with acute or convalescent COVID-19. The chain links TRBV21-1 to TRBJ1-1; TRBD1, as called in the table, went unchecked against the DNA. TRBV21-1 is a known pseudogene. The CDR3 is CASSKGRAAFF. DNA of the CDR3: TGTGCCAGCAGCAAAGGCAGGGCAGCTTTCTTT.